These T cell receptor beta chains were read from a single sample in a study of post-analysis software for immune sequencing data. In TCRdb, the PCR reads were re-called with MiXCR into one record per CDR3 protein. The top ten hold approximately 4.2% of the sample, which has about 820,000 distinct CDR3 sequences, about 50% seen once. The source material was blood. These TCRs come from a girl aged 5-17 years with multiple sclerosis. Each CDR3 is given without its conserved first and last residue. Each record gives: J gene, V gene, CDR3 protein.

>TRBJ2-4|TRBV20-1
SARDRDRGLAAKNIQY
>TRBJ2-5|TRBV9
ASSVTWFAGQETQY
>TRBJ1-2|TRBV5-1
ASSRDRGDGYT
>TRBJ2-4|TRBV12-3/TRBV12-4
ASSPWGQGRNIQY
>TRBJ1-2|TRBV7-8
ASSPGTFAYGYT
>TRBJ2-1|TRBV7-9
ASSLDGWKGEQF
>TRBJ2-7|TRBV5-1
ASSLRWDRASYEQY
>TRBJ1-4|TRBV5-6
ASSQGRLEKLF
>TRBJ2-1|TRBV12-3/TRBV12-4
ASSSPLGGSGYSYNEQF
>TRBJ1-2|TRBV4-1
ASSQETGGGGYT
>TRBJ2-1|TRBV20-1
SAPPTGFNEQF
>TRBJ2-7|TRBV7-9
ASSGLSPHEQY
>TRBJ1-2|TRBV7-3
ASSLGPGRDRGLSNYGYT
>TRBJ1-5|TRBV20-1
SAGQGGGQPQH
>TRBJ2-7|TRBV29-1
SVRALWGEQY
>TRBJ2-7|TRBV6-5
ASSSEGAHEQY
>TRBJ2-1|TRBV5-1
ASSKGQTLIGEQF
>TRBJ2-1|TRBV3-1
ASSRLGLEGINEQF
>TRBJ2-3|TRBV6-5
ASSYSRDRGTDTQY
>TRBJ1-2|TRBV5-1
ASNLDRGVGGYT
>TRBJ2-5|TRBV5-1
ASSLNRGEQETQY
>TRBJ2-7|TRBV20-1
SASRGVDEQY
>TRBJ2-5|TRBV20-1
SARSLAGGPIATQY
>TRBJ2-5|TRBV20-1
SASRAHQETQY
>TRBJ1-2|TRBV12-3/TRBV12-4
ASSLRDGNGYT
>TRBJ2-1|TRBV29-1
SVEDLQGVIAGGGSYNEQF
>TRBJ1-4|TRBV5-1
ASSSPTGANEKLF
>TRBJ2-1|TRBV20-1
SARNRGRTSGDSYNEQF
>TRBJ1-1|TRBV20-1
SASRDSNTEAF
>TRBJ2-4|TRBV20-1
SARRLGENIQY
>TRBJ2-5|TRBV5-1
ASSRLAGEKLQETQY
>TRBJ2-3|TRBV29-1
STGGGQPGDTQY
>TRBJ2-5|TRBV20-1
SARTGPQETQY
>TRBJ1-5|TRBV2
ASSPGTGHLAQH
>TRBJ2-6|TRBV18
ASFISGANVLT
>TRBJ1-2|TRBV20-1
SAPKVESMGYT
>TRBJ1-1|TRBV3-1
ASSLGSSILGTEAF
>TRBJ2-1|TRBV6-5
ASTAGPYNEQF
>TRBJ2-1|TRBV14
ASSQDRKRNLNNEQF
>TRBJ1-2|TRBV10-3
AIPGSSNYGYT
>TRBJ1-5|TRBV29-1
TPRDRDSNQPQH
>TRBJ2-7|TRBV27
ASSFSALNEQY
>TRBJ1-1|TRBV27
ASCKQGSNTEAF
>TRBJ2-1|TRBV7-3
ASSLSGSGGGEQF
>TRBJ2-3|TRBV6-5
ASSYGALTSTDTQY
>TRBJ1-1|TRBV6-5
ASSYSNLRAEAF
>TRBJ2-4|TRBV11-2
ASSLERLSTVQY
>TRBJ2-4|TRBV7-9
ASSLASRDRGYIQY
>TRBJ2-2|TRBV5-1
ASSERVSNTGELF
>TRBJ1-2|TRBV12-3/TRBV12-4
ASSRHLSTTNYGYT
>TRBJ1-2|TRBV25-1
ASSDLGRTYGYT
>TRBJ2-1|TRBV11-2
ASSLDLQGGMRF
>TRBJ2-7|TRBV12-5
ASGLRTGQGLLPYEQY